This T cell receptor (beta chain) was sequenced for a study of T cell repertoires in cytomegalovirus infection. One entry per CDR3 protein, called by TCRdb with MiXCR from the reads. This sample has about 55,000 distinct CDR3 sequences, with around 20% found just once. The CDR3 has 16 residues. Trimming shortened V by 3 bases and J by 0 bases, and 15 bases separated the two germline ends. Germline assignment: CDR1 SGHVS and CDR2 FQNEAQ. Remarks on this clonotype: The antigen is not known.

This TCR was recovered from a human donor in good health (CMV status not recorded). Some clones in this sample may be carry-over from other donors' samples. The gene calls are TRBV7-8 and TRBJ2-7; D is unclear. The sample in question was CD8+ T cells from cultured PBMCs, obtained from culture after CMV antigen stimulation. The CDR3 sequence is CASSFASLQSSYEQYF. The CDR3 DNA sequence: TGTGCCAGCAGCTTTGCCAGTCTTCAGTCCTCCTACGAGCAGTACTTC.